This passage covers 10 T cell receptor beta chains from one sample sequenced in a study of tumor-infiltrating lymphocytes in localized non-small cell lung cancer (dated by TCRdb to the early 2020s). The library came from the immunoSEQ multiplex PCR assay. In TCRdb, the immuneACCESS table is reduced to in-frame sequences with V and J assigned. These tables do not hold every clone; where another copy was compared, an unresolved V gene accounts for under half, and the others remain unexplained. For this sample there are more than 9,500 clones; roughly 82% appear just once. The leading ten clones occupy 9% to 15% of the sample. Sequencing input: uninvolved lung tissue not adjacent to the tumor. The source of these receptors is a human donor with non-small cell lung cancer.

J is TRBJ2-1 and V is TRBV11-1; 7 bases are a match to TRBD2. Germline CDR1 reads SGHAT; CDR2 reads FQDESV (reference sequence). The trim removed 6 bases at V and 1 base at J, leaving 9 bases unmatched. The CDR3 spans 16 residues. The CDR3 bases are TGTGCCAGCAGTCGACAGTATAGCGGGTCCTACAATGAGCAGTTCTTC. Translating it yields CASSRQYSGSYNEQFF.

The J gene is TRBJ1-5, the V gene TRBV4-1, with 8 bases lining up with TRBD1. V shed 5 bases, J shed 1 base, and the junction held 13 bases outside the gene matches. Germline assignment: CDR1 MGHRA and CDR2 YSYEKL. This CDR3 region has 18 residues. This CDR3 is CASSAYESRGLSNQPQHF. The CDR3 bases are TGCGCCAGCAGCGCCTACGAGTCCAGGGGGCTGAGCAATCAGCCCCAGCATTTT.

The rearrangement joins TRBV6-1 to TRBJ1-2; D remains unclear. V was trimmed by 6 bases and J by 5 bases, leaving 13 bases between them. In germline, CDR1 is MNHNS, CDR2 SASEGT. This CDR3 contains 13 residues. CDR3 protein: CASSAPLLYGYTF. DNA of the CDR3: TGTGCCAGCAGCGCTCCCCTTTTATATGGCTACACCTTC.

Comments on this clone: Within the sample, other DNA sequences also encode this same CDR3. This chain uses TRBV7-2 with TRBJ1-1; D is unresolved. Trimming took off 1 base at V and 4 bases at J, with 10 bases between the two ends. This CDR3 spans 14 amino acids. Germline V gene data show CDR1 as SGHTA and CDR2 as FQGNSA. This CDR3 is CASSLDPSGTEAFF. The DNA of the CDR3 is TGTGCCAGCAGCTTAGATCCCTCAGGCACTGAAGCTTTCTTT.

The J gene is TRBJ2-3, the V gene TRBV19; 8 bases line up with TRBD2. The germline V gene encodes CDR1 LNHDA and CDR2 SQIVND (reference sequence). CDR3 size: 14 residues. Trimming at V came to 5 bases and at J to 5 bases, leaving 6 bases not matched to a gene. The DNA for the CDR3 is TGTGCCAGTAGTCGGGGGGGAAGAGGAGATACGCAGTATTTT. Amino acids: CASSRGGRGDTQYF.

This clone has more than one count but fewer than ten. V gene TRBV5-1 combines with J gene TRBJ1-5; no clear D. This CDR3 has 13 amino acids. V lost 1 base and J lost 7, with 9 bases in between. The germline V gene has CDR1 SGHRS and CDR2 YFSETQ. The CDR3 protein is CASSLSPEQPQHF. In DNA form, the CDR3 reads TGCGCCAGCAGCTTGTCCCCTGAGCAGCCCCAGCATTTT.

The rearrangement links TRBV4-1 to TRBJ2-7; D unresolved. CDR1 and CDR2 from the germline V gene are MGHRA and YSYEKL. The CDR3 sequence is 15 residues long. Trimming cost V 0 bases and J 4 bases, with 13 bases left between them. In DNA, the CDR3 is TGCGCCAGCAGCCAAGAACACAGTTATCATTACGAGCAGTACTTC. This gives the protein CASSQEHSYHYEQYF.

This clone occurred a few times. J is TRBJ2-1 and V is TRBV20-1; D gene ambiguous. This CDR3 has 10 amino acids. Trimming shortened V by 4 bases and J by 9 bases, and 7 bases separated the two germline ends. The germline V gene encodes CDR1 DFQATT and CDR2 SNEGSKA (reference sequence). The CDR3 nucleotides are TGCAGTGCTAAGACACGTGAGCAGTTCTTC. Translating it yields CSAKTREQFF.

The J gene is TRBJ1-1, the V gene TRBV29-1, with D hard to call. Germline assignment: CDR1 SQVTM and CDR2 ANQGSEA. The CDR3 is 13 residues long. V shed 3 bases and J shed 5 bases, with 13 bases lying between them. The CDR3 nucleotides are TGCAGCGTTGACACCGCCACGGGAACTGAAGCTTTCTTT. It yields the protein CSVDTATGTEAFF. The full variable domain, its missing parts supplied by reference TRBV29-1 and TRBJ1-1, is SAVISQKPSRDICQRGTSLTIQCQVDSQVTMMFWYRQQPGQSLTLIATANQGSEATYESGFVIDKFPISRPNLTFSTLTVSNMSPEDSSIYLCSVDTATGTEAFFGQGTRLTVV.

This sequence joins TRBV29-1 and TRBJ2-1; TRBD2 aligns across 10 bases. V lost 5 bases and J lost 6; bases outside the gene matches: 13. The CDR3 extends over 16 amino acids. CDR1 and CDR2 from the germline V gene are SQVTM and ANQGSEA. Here the CDR3 DNA reads TGCAGCGTTCGAAAAGGGAGCGGGGGGGCCAGCAATGAGCAGTTCTTC. Translated: CSVRKGSGGASNEQFF.